A single sample gave rise to the 20 T cell receptor beta chains below, sequenced in a study of blood T cell repertoires in COVID-19. The assay was immunoSEQ multiplex PCR, and TCRdb's table has in-frame clones only and misses some. The sample lists approximately 300,000 clones, around 88% seen once, with under 2% in the top ten. The specimen was peripheral blood. The receptors were gathered from a woman aged 45-65 years with acute or convalescent COVID-19.

This clone was seen once. This chain links TRBV7-9 with TRBJ1-2, with D possibly being TRBD1 (6 bases). CDR1 is SEHNR and CDR2 is FQNEAQ in the germline V gene (reference sequence). The CDR3 has 17 amino acids. Trimming removed 5 bases from V and 5 bases from J, with 24 bases in between. Written as DNA, the CDR3 is TGTGCCAGCAGCCCGCTATTACCGGGACACCATCTTTATGGCTACACCTTC. Amino acid sequence: CASSPLLPGHHLYGYTF.

This chain joins TRBV28 and TRBJ2-7, with 7 nucleotides matching TRBD1. Germline-derived CDR1 and CDR2 are MDHEN and SYDVKM. J gave up 3 bases and V 1 base, and 3 bases lay outside the gene matches. This CDR3 has 14 amino acids. Written as DNA, the CDR3 is TGTGCCAGCAGTTTATATGGGACAGACTACGAGCAGTACTTC. It encodes CASSLYGTDYEQYF. The full variable domain, completed using reference TRBV28 and TRBJ2-7, is DVKVTQSSRYLVKRTGEKVFLECVQDMDHENMFWYRQDPGLGLRLIYFSYDVKMKEKGDIPEGYSVSREKKERFSLILESASTNQTSMYLCASSLYGTDYEQYFGPGTRLTVT.

The genes are TRBV2 and TRBJ1-5; 8 bases are a match to TRBD1. V trimming: 6 bases; J trimming: 0 bases; junction bases outside the gene matches: 7. This CDR3 spans 16 amino acids. CDR1 is SNHLY and CDR2 is FYNNEI in the germline V gene. CDR3 in amino acids: CASRVDRGASNQPQHF. In nucleotides, the CDR3 is TGTGCCAGCAGAGTCGACAGGGGAGCTAGCAATCAGCCCCAGCATTTT.

V gene TRBV7-2 combines with J gene TRBJ2-2, with D uncertain. The germline V and J ends were trimmed by 2 bases and 0 bases, with 10 bases remaining between them. CDR3 size: 16 residues. Germline assignment: CDR1 SGHTA and CDR2 FQGNSA. The CDR3, as DNA: TGTGCCAGCAGCTTATTTAGCCCGGCGAACACCGGGGAGCTGTTTTTT. Its translation is CASSLFSPANTGELFF.

The rearrangement links TRBV5-6 to TRBJ1-5; tentatively, D is TRBD1 (5 bases). CDR3 size: 14 residues. The V end lost 4 bases, the J end lost 5 bases, and 13 bases lay between the germline ends. The germline V gene encodes CDR1 SGHDT and CDR2 YYEEEE. The CDR3 sequence: CASSPLGGDQPQHF. CDR3 DNA sequence: TGTGCCAGCAGCCCATTGGGGGGTGATCAGCCCCAGCATTTT.

The V call is TRBV19, the J call TRBJ2-7, with TRBD2 identical over 10 bases. V shed 6 bases and J 2 bases; nucleotides not matched to a gene: 4. The germline CDR1 and CDR2 sequences are LNHDA and SQIVND (reference sequence). This CDR3 has 14 amino acids. The CDR3 is CASRPTSGTYEQYF. The CDR3, as DNA: TGTGCCAGTAGGCCAACTAGCGGGACCTACGAGCAGTACTTC.

This clone was seen a single time. This chain's CDR3 is CASSQVQATANEKLFF. DNA of the CDR3: TGTGCCAGCAGCCAAGTTCAGGCAACGGCTAATGAAAAACTGTTTTTT. The V gene is TRBV4-2, the J gene TRBJ1-4, with D uncertain. Per the germline V gene, CDR1 is LGHNA and CDR2 is YNFKEQ. The CDR3 is 16 residues long. V was trimmed by 1 base and J by 3 bases, leaving 12 bases between them.

V is TRBV6-5 and J is TRBJ1-5; 8 nucleotides match TRBD1. Germline lookup yields CDR1 MNHEY and CDR2 SVGAGI. V gave up 6 bases and J gave up 5 bases; unmatched junction bases: 9. This CDR3 region has 15 residues. This chain's CDR3 is CASSNGQGADQPQHF. CDR3 nucleotides: TGTGCCAGCAGCAACGGTCAGGGGGCCGATCAGCCCCAGCATTTT.

The rearrangement joins TRBV5-6 to TRBJ2-7, with D unresolved. CDR3 length: 16 residues. V lost 0 bases and J lost 0, with 13 bases in between. The germline V gene encodes CDR1 SGHDT and CDR2 YYEEEE. This CDR3 is CASSLGPPRSSYEQYF. The CDR3 DNA follows: TGTGCCAGCAGCTTGGGTCCCCCCCGCAGCTCCTACGAGCAGTACTTC.

This sequence joins TRBV9 and TRBJ2-5; 7 bases are shared with TRBD1. V shed 3 bases, J shed 2 bases, and the junction held 4 bases outside the gene matches. Germline-derived CDR1 and CDR2 are SGDLS and YYNGEE. The CDR3 runs 14 residues. The CDR3 DNA reads as TGTGCCAGCAGCGCGGGACAGCTACAAGAGACCCAGTACTTC. This translates into CASSAGQLQETQYF.

This clone was recorded only once. A junction boundary mismatches the germline segment, possibly from a read error. The chain joins TRBV7-7 to TRBJ2-3; 8 positions match TRBD1. Germline CDR1 is SSHAT and CDR2 is FNYEAQ (reference sequence). CDR3 length equals 19 residues. CDR3 protein: CASSLTPPNRGMNTDTQYF. The CDR3 DNA follows: TGTGCTAGCAGCTTAACCCCCCCAAACAGGGGGATGAACACAGATACGCAGTATTTT.

The V call is TRBV11-2, the J call TRBJ1-3; 8 bases agree with TRBD1. The J segment lost 5 bases and the V segment lost 5 bases, leaving 14 bases of the junction unmatched. The CDR3 extends over 17 amino acids. Germline V gene sequence: CDR1 SGHAT, CDR2 FQNNGV. The DNA for the CDR3 is TGTGCCAGCAGCGGCTCCGGGGGCCAGGGGGCTAGAAACACCATATATTTT. Protein sequence: CASSGSGGQGARNTIYF.

This rearrangement joins TRBV18 to TRBJ1-2, with TRBD1 matching 7 bases. The germline V gene has CDR1 KGHSH and CDR2 LQKENI. The CDR3 runs 13 residues. J was trimmed by 4 bases and V by 6 bases; bases with no gene match: 5. The CDR3 sequence: CASSGTVIYGYTF. The CDR3 coding sequence is TGTGCCAGCTCTGGGACAGTGATCTATGGCTACACCTTC.

This clone came up once. V gene TRBV18 combines with J gene TRBJ1-1; the D gene is possibly TRBD1 (6 bases). The V end lost 4 bases, the J end lost 1 base, and 13 bases lay between the germline ends. CDR1 and CDR2 (germline): KGHSH, LQKENI. The CDR3 is 15 residues long. Here the CDR3 reads CASSREGVANTEAFF. The CDR3 coding sequence is TGTGCCAGCTCACGTGAGGGGGTGGCGAACACTGAAGCTTTCTTT.

The rearrangement links TRBV5-5 to TRBJ2-3; tentative D call: TRBD1 (5 bases). Trimming removed 0 bases at V and 0 bases at J, with 11 bases between. CDR1 is SGHKS, CDR2 YYEKEE, per germline (reference sequence). The CDR3 has 16 amino acids. CDR3 DNA sequence: TGTGCCAGCAGCTTGGAAGGGGTAGGGAGCACAGATACGCAGTATTTT. Its translation: CASSLEGVGSTDTQYF.

This chain uses TRBV21-1 with TRBJ2-5; TRBD1 is the table's D call and was not checked against the DNA. TRBV21-1 is designated a pseudogene. The CDR3 has 14 amino acids. The CDR3 spells CASSKEGQEETQYF. The CDR3 region has the DNA TGTGCCAGCAGCAAAGAGGGACAGGAAGAGACCCAGTACTTC.

This chain connects TRBV27 to TRBJ2-3; perhaps TRBD2 as D (6 bases). Germline V CDR1 and CDR2: MNHEY, SMNVEV (reference sequence). The CDR3 consists of 13 residues. With 7 bases removed from V and 6 bases from J, the gap between germline ends came to 14 bases. The CDR3 sequence: CASTPGERDTQYF. In DNA, the CDR3 is TGTGCCAGCACTCCGGGAGAACGCGATACGCAGTATTTT.

This chain uses TRBV30 with TRBJ1-2, with TRBD1 identical over 8 bases. This CDR3 has 15 amino acids. V shed 8 bases and J 8 bases; nucleotides not matched to a gene: 19. The germline gives CDR1 GTSNPN, CDR2 SVGIG (reference sequence). The CDR3 region has the DNA TGTGCCGTGCCCGGGGGCGGACAGGGAGGTGGAGGCTACACCTTC. This sequence encodes CAVPGGGQGGGGYTF.

The chain carries TRBV3-1 (or the pseudogene TRBV3-2) and TRBJ2-1; 13 bases map to TRBD2. V lost 0 bases and J lost 4; bases outside the gene matches: 9. The germline gives CDR1 LGHDT, CDR2 YNNKEL (reference sequence). This CDR3 contains 19 residues. The CDR3 sequence is CASSQERGTSGRGYNEQFF. As DNA, the CDR3 is TGTGCCAGCAGCCAAGAACGGGGCACTAGCGGGAGGGGGTACAATGAGCAGTTCTTC.

This chain links TRBV7-2 with TRBJ2-5; no clear D gene. Germline lookup yields CDR1 SGHTA and CDR2 FQGNSA. V shed 2 bases and J shed 4 bases, with 11 bases lying between them. This CDR3 spans 14 amino acids. The CDR3 sequence: CASSLLSISETQYF. The CDR3 DNA sequence: TGTGCCAGCAGCTTATTGAGCATCTCAGAGACCCAGTACTTC.